The 25 T cell receptor beta chains reported below all come from one sample, sequenced in a study of regulatory T cells in long-lasting Graves disease. iRepertoire HTBI primers and Arm-PCR of CDR3 regions built TCR beta libraries. MiXCR was run by TCRdb on the multiplex PCR reads, yielding one entry per CDR3 protein. The table includes over 250,000 distinct CDR3 sequences, roughly 21% detected once. As for time point: persistent/refractory GD, antithyroid drugs over 5 years with positive TRAb. The TCR library was made from RNA extracted from PBMCs. This material consisted of peripheral blood mononuclear cells (PBMCs), taken when the disease was refractory, from a patient treated with antithyroid drugs. The receptors were gathered from a female donor with Graves disease.

V gene TRBV4-1 combines with J gene TRBJ1-1, with a possible D match to TRBD1 (5 bases). The CDR3 runs to 15 residues. Germline CDR1 reads MGHRA; CDR2 reads YSYEKL. Between the trimmed V and J ends, which lost 3 bases and 0 bases, there was a span of 11 bases. The CDR3 loop is CASSQTDRMNTEAFF. The CDR3 DNA is TGCGCCAGCAGCCAGACAGACAGAATGAACACTGAAGCTTTCTTT.

This clonotype came up many times. The chain combines TRBV20-1 with TRBJ1-2; D uncertain. The CDR3 consists of 14 residues. Between the trimmed V and J ends, which lost 3 bases and 8 bases, there was a span of 19 bases. Germline V gives CDR1 DFQATT, CDR2 SNEGSKA (reference sequence). The CDR3 region has the DNA TGCAGTGCTAGCCGCCCAGAAGCGGTCCGCGGCTACACCTTC. As protein: CSASRPEAVRGYTF.

This clonotype was counted ten times or more. The chain has TRBV28 and TRBJ1-6, with a weak D call TRBD1 (6 bases). Germline CDR1 reads MDHEN; CDR2 reads SYDVKM. The CDR3 has 14 residues. Trimming removed 8 bases from V and 6 bases from J, with 14 bases in between. As DNA, the CDR3 is TGTGCCAGCGGCTTACAGGGATCTAATTCACCCCTCCACTTT. Protein: CASGLQGSNSPLHF.

The chain uses TRBV12-5 and TRBJ2-1; 12 positions match TRBD2. From germline, CDR1 is LGHNT and CDR2 FRNRAP. There are 19 residues in the CDR3. J gave up 4 bases and V 0 bases, and 10 bases lay outside the gene matches. The chain's CDR3 is CASGLVNGASGRAYNEQFF. CDR3 sequence (DNA): TGTGCTAGTGGTTTGGTAAACGGGGCTAGCGGGAGGGCTTACAATGAGCAGTTCTTC.

This clonotype was detected a few times. V and J are TRBV20-1 and TRBJ1-5, with D possibly matching TRBD1 (6 bases). The ends were cut back, 1 base at V and 0 bases at J, with 16 bases in the middle. The CDR3 is made up of 17 amino acids. The germline gives CDR1 DFQATT, CDR2 SNEGSKA (reference sequence). In DNA form, the CDR3 reads TGCAGTGCTAGAGCCACAGGGACTAGTTATAGCAATCAGCCCCAGCATTTT. Residues: CSARATGTSYSNQPQHF.

This clonotype has only a few counts. The chain uses TRBV28 and TRBJ2-5; 7 nucleotides line up with TRBD2. This CDR3 contains 14 residues. Germline V gene data show CDR1 as MDHEN and CDR2 as SYDVKM. Trimming at V came to 5 bases and at J to 2 bases, leaving 5 bases not matched to a gene. Written as DNA, the CDR3 is TGTGCCAGCAGTCTAGCGGAGATACAAGAGACCCAGTACTTC. Amino acids: CASSLAEIQETQYF.

The gene calls are TRBV24-1 and TRBJ2-2; D is unclear. Germline lookup yields CDR1 KGHDR and CDR2 SFDVKD. The length of the CDR3 is 12 residues. The V end lost 2 bases, the J end lost 5 bases, and 2 bases lay between the germline ends. The CDR3 DNA sequence: TGTGCCACCAGTGATTGGACCGGGGAGCTGTTTTTT. Translated, it gives CATSDWTGELFF.

DNA for the CDR3: TGTGCCAGCAGCTTAGTTGTGGTAGGGGGGGATACGCAGTATTTT. This encodes CASSLVVVGGDTQYF. This chain uses TRBV7-8 with TRBJ2-3, with D perhaps assigned TRBD1 or TRBD2 (6 bases each). The germline V and J ends were trimmed by 1 base and 6 bases, with 14 bases remaining between them. The CDR3 length is 15 residues. CDR1 is SGHVS and CDR2 is FQNEAQ in the germline V gene.

This clonotype was observed a handful of times. The chain is built from TRBV6-1 and TRBJ2-1; 7 nucleotides match TRBD2. The trim removed 6 bases at V and 0 bases at J, leaving 5 bases unmatched. This CDR3 has 15 amino acids. Germline V gene data show CDR1 as MNHNS and CDR2 as SASEGT. CDR3 protein: CASSSGISSYNEQFF. CDR3 in DNA: TGTGCCAGCAGCAGCGGGATTAGCTCCTACAATGAGCAGTTCTTC.

This clonotype was detected a few times. V is TRBV12-3 or TRBV12-4 and J is TRBJ2-3; TRBD2 matches 8 bases. The CDR3 totals 15 residues. Trimming removed 6 bases from V and 3 bases from J; junction bases left unmatched: 8. The CDR3 here is CASRLRGGRTDTQYF. The CDR3 DNA is TGTGCCAGCAGATTACGTGGCGGGAGGACAGATACGCAGTATTTT.

The sample holds a few counts of this clonotype. V usage is TRBV12-3 or TRBV12-4 and J usage is TRBJ2-2; 11 bases fit TRBD2. The CDR3 spans 17 residues. The V segment lost 6 bases and the J segment 7 bases; nucleotides outside the gene matches: 13. The CDR3: CASSRSLAGGSFGELFF. CDR3 coding DNA: TGTGCCAGCAGCCGATCTCTAGCGGGAGGTTCATTCGGGGAGCTGTTTTTT.

The chain recombines TRBV7-2 with TRBJ2-2, with 14 bases matching TRBD2. The V and J ends lost 3 bases and 7 bases, in that order; junction bases with no gene match: 22. The CDR3 totals 22 residues. Looked up from germline, CDR1 is SGHTA and CDR2 is FQGNSA. CDR3 nucleotides: TGTGCCAGCAGCTTTCCCGGGACTAGCGGGAGTTTAGGGGGCCGCATCATCGGGGAGCTGTTTTTT. Amino acids: CASSFPGTSGSLGGRIIGELFF.

The genes are TRBV20-1 and TRBJ2-2; tentative D call: TRBD1 (6 bases). CDR3 length: 15 amino acids. Germline V gives CDR1 DFQATT, CDR2 SNEGSKA (reference sequence). Trimming pared 0 bases from V and 3 bases from J, leaving 11 bases between. The CDR3 nucleotides are TGCAGTGCTAGAGATTGGGGACAATACACCGGGGAGCTGTTTTTT. Protein product: CSARDWGQYTGELFF.

With respect to this clonotype: An end of the junction does not agree with germline; a read error may underlie this. The chain combines TRBV7-2 with TRBJ2-2; no definite D call. Germline values: CDR1 SGHTA, CDR2 FQGNSA. The CDR3 totals 15 residues. DNA for the CDR3: TGTGCCGGCAGCCTTAGACCCCTTGGTGAAGGGGAGCTGTTTTTT. Its translation is CAGSLRPLGEGELFF. Full variable domain (missing parts from reference TRBV7-2 and TRBJ2-2): GAGVSQSPSNKVTEKGKDVELRCDPISGHTALYWYRQSLGQGLEFLIYFQGNSAPDKSGLPSDRFSAERTGGSVSTLTIQRTQQEDSAVYLCAGSLRPLGEGELFFGEGSRLTVL.

The V call is TRBV30, the J call TRBJ1-2, with a possible D match to TRBD1 (5 bases). This CDR3 contains 12 residues. The V gene's germline CDR1 is GTSNPN and CDR2 SVGIG (reference sequence). Trimming took off 8 bases at V and 8 bases at J, with 18 bases between the two ends. The CDR3 sequence is CAGNGAALGYTF. CDR3 sequence (DNA): TGTGCCGGAAACGGGGCTGCTTTGGGCTACACCTTC.

The chain couples TRBV11-2 to TRBJ2-1; TRBD2 aligns across 7 bases. Germline CDR1 is SGHAT and CDR2 is FQNNGV. The CDR3 has 15 residues. V was pared by 3 bases and J by 3 bases, with 5 bases of the junction left unmatched. CDR3 sequence: CASSFRRTSYNEQFF. As DNA, the CDR3 is TGTGCCAGCAGCTTCCGTCGGACTAGCTACAATGAGCAGTTCTTC. The whole variable domain, filled in from reference TRBV11-2 and TRBJ2-1, reads EAGVAQSPRYKIIEKRQSVAFWCNPISGHATLYWYQQILGQGPKLLIQFQNNGVVDDSQLPKDRFSAERLKGVDSTLKIQPAKLEDSAVYLCASSFRRTSYNEQFFGPGTRLTVL.

Only a few counts were recorded for this clonotype. V usage is TRBV3-1 and J usage is TRBJ2-7, with TRBD1 matching 8 bases. Germline V lookup: CDR1 LGHDT, CDR2 YNNKEL (reference sequence). After removal of 1 base from V and 9 bases from J, the junction contained 11 bases not matched to a gene. This CDR3 region has 15 residues. CDR3 protein: CASSQGDRNPTGQYF. As DNA, the CDR3 is TGTGCCAGCAGCCAAGGGGACAGGAACCCTACGGGGCAGTACTTC.

This clonotype was observed a few times. The rearrangement uses TRBV27 and TRBJ2-7; tentatively, D is TRBD2 (6 bases). Germline V CDR1 and CDR2: MNHEY, SMNVEV (reference sequence). There are 12 residues in the CDR3. V lost 8 bases and J 4 bases, leaving 12 bases between the germline ends. CDR3 loop: CASRGLAYEQYF. The CDR3, as DNA: TGTGCCAGCCGGGGACTGGCTTACGAGCAGTACTTC.

This clonotype was picked up a small number of times. The chain uses TRBV7-9 and TRBJ1-1; D remains ambiguous. The V gene lost 5 bases and the J gene lost 3 bases, with 4 bases spanning the gap. Germline lookup yields CDR1 SEHNR and CDR2 FQNEAQ (reference sequence). CDR3 length: 11 amino acids. In nucleotides, the CDR3 is TGTGCCAGCAGCACATACACTGAAGCTTTCTTT. Translated: CASSTYTEAFF.

This clonotype was observed a few times. V gene TRBV9 combines with J gene TRBJ2-1; 9 bases fit TRBD2. Germline trimming cut 4 bases from V and 6 bases from J; bases unmatched to any gene: 14. Germline V gene data show CDR1 as SGDLS and CDR2 as YYNGEE. This CDR3 comprises 17 residues. The CDR3 sequence: CASSTRGAGGPSNEQFF. As DNA, the CDR3 is TGTGCCAGCAGCACCAGGGGGGCGGGAGGGCCCTCCAATGAGCAGTTCTTC.

This clonotype appeared once. A much more abundant neighbour one base away suggests this may be a read error. This is likely a read error, given that the CDR3 carries no conserved phenylalanine or tryptophan at its end. The V and J genes are TRBV6-1 and TRBJ2-5; 9 nucleotides line up with TRBD2. This CDR3 is built from 14 residues. Germline V CDR1 and CDR2: MNHNS, SASEGT. V lost 7 bases and J lost 1; bases outside the gene matches: 4. CDR3 DNA sequence: TGTGCCAGCAAACAACTAGCGGGCCAAGAGACCCAGTACTCC. Translating gives CASKQLAGQETQYS.

The chain recombines TRBV18 with TRBJ2-4; D perhaps matches TRBD2 (7 bases). Germline V gives CDR1 KGHSH, CDR2 LQKENI. CDR3 size: 15 residues. V dropped 6 bases and J dropped 6 bases, with 18 bases sitting between them. The CDR3 reads CASSQAGTTPNIQYF. Here the CDR3 DNA reads TGTGCCAGCTCGCAAGCGGGGACAACCCCAAACATTCAGTACTTC.

This clonotype was seen ten or more times. This chain joins TRBV12-3 or TRBV12-4 and TRBJ1-2; D not certain. V was shortened by 8 bases and J by 6 bases, with 22 bases between the two germline ends. The CDR3 runs 15 residues. Here the CDR3 reads CASGLLGVELDGYTF. DNA for the CDR3: TGTGCCAGCGGGCTTTTGGGCGTGGAGCTAGATGGCTACACCTTC.

This clonotype was found many times. The rearrangement links TRBV28 to TRBJ1-2; D is possibly TRBD1 (6 bases). This CDR3 spans 12 amino acids. Germline V gene lookup returns CDR1 MDHEN and CDR2 SYDVKM. Trimming stripped 3 bases from V and 8 bases from J, with 10 bases between. In DNA form, the CDR3 reads TGTGCCAGCAGTTTTGGGGGCGGGGGCTACACCTTC. It yields the protein CASSFGGGGYTF.

The table lists this clonotype with a count of one. The chain is built from TRBV4-3 and TRBJ1-1; weak D call: TRBD1 (6 bases). V was clipped by 1 base and J by 8 bases, with 26 bases between them. CDR3 length: 18 residues. Per germline, CDR1 LGHNA and CDR2 YSLEER. CDR3 sequence (DNA): TGCGCCAGCAGCCAAGCGCATCCCCAGTGGGGGGCGAGATCCGAAGCTTTCTTT. It encodes CASSQAHPQWGARSEAFF.